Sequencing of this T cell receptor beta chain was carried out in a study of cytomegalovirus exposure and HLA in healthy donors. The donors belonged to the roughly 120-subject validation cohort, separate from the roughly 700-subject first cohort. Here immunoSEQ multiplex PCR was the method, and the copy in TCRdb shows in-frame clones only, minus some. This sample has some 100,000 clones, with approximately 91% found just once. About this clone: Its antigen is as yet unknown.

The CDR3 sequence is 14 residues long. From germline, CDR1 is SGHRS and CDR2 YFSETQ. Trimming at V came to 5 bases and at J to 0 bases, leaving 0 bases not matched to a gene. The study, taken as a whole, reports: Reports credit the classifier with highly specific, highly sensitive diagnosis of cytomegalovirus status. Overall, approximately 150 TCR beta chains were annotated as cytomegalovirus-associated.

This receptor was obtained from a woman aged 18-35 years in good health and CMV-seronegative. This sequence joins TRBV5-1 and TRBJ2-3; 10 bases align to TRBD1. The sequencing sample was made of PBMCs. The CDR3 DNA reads TGCGCCAGCAGGACAGGGGGCAGCACAGATACGCAGTATTTT. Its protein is CASRTGGSTDTQYF.